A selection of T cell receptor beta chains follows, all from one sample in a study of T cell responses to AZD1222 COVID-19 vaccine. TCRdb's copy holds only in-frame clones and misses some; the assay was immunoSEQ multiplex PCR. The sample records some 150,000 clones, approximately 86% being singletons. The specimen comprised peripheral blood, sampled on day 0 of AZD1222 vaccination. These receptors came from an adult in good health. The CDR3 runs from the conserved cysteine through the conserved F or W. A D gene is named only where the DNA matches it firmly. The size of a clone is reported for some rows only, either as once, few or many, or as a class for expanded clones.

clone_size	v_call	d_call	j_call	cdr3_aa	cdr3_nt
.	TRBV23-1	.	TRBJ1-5	CASSHQTGRYTQPQHF	TGCGCCAGCAGTCACCAAACAGGGCGTTATACTCAGCCCCAGCATTTT
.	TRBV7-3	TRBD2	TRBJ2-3	CASSLYPSGTMADTQYF	TGTGCCAGCAGCCTCTACCCTTCCGGGACTATGGCCGATACGCAGTATTTT
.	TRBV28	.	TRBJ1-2	CASSRVPQTGSNYGYTF	TGTGCCAGCAGCCGGGTCCCTCAGACGGGATCTAACTATGGCTACACCTTC
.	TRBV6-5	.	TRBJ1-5	CASSSYQSGQPQHF	TGTGCCAGCAGTTCCTATCAGTCCGGTCAGCCCCAGCATTTT
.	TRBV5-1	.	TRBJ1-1	CASSLAATGKHTEAFF	TGCGCCAGCAGCTTGGCGGCTACAGGGAAGCACACTGAAGCTTTCTTT
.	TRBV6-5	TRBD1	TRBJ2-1	CASSSPRGPRLNEQFF	TGTGCCAGCAGTTCCCCTAGGGGGCCGAGGCTCAATGAGCAGTTCTTC
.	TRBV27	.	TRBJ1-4	CASRLTRQNEKLFF	TGTGCCAGTCGCCTAACCAGACAGAATGAAAAACTGTTTTTT
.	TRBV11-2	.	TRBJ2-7	CASSSYDSSYEQYF	TGTGCCAGCAGCTCGTACGACAGCTCCTACGAGCAGTACTTC
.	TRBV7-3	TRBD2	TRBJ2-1	CASSIHARTSGRRDEQFF	TGTGCCAGCAGCATCCATGCCCGGACTAGCGGGAGGCGGGATGAGCAGTTCTTC
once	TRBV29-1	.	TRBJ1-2	CSVERGRNGYTF	TGCAGCGTTGAGAGGGGGAGGAATGGCTACACCTTC
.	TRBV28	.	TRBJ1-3	CASTTVQGRGNTIYF	TGTGCCAGCACAACTGTACAGGGTAGGGGAAACACCATATATTTT
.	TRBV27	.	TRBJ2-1	CASSLLPWTAYNEQFF	TGTGCCAGCAGTTTACTCCCTTGGACGGCCTACAATGAGCAGTTCTTC
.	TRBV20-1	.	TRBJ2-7	CSASRGEGAGYEQYF	TGCAGTGCTAGTCGTGGTGAAGGGGCTGGCTACGAGCAGTACTTC
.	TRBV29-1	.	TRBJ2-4	CSVALAKNIQYF	TGCAGCGTGGCGTTAGCCAAAAACATTCAGTACTTC
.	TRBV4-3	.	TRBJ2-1	CASSPQTTGALYNEQFF	TGCGCCAGCAGCCCCCAGACCACCGGGGCTTTATACAATGAGCAGTTCTTC
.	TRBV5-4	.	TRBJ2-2	CASSSPTLWGTGELFF	TGTGCCAGCAGCTCCCCGACTCTCTGGGGCACCGGGGAGCTGTTTTTT
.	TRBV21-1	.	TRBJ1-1	CARPRQQNTEAFF	TGTGCCAGGCCCAGACAGCAGAACACTGAAGCTTTCTTT
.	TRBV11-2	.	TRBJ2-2	CASSFKEGDRENTGELFF	TGTGCCAGCAGCTTTAAGGAGGGGGACCGGGAAAACACCGGGGAGCTGTTTTTT
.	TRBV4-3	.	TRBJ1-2	CASSQDQGPFYGYTF	TGCGCCAGCAGCCAAGATCAGGGGCCTTTCTATGGCTACACCTTC
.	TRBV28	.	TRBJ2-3	CASSGSGLITDTQYF	TGTGCCAGCAGTGGTTCGGGACTTATCACAGATACGCAGTATTTT
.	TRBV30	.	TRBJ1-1	CAWIDPRGYDTEAFF	TGTGCCTGGATCGACCCCCGGGGGTATGACACTGAAGCTTTCTTT
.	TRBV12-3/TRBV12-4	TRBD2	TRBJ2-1	CASGNSGRNEQFF	TGTGCCAGCGGGAATAGCGGGAGGAATGAGCAGTTCTTC
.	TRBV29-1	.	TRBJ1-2	CSVEDRGFSLNTF	TGCAGCGTTGAAGACAGGGGCTTTTCTTTAAACACCTTC
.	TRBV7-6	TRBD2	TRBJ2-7	CASSLMSRREGGAYEQYF	TGTGCCAGCAGCTTAATGTCTCGACGGGAGGGAGGGGCCTACGAGCAGTACTTC
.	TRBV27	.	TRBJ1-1	CASSGIAGSNTEAFF	TGTGCCAGCAGTGGCATAGCGGGGTCCAACACTGAAGCTTTCTTT
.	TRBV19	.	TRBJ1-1	CASTRGRMNTEAFF	TGTGCCAGTACCCGGGGGCGGATGAACACTGAAGCTTTCTTT
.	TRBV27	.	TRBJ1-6	CASSLGGGGDSPLHF	TGTGCCAGCAGTTTAGGGGGGGGTGGTGATTCACCCCTCCACTTT